Listed below are T cell receptor beta chains from one sample, sequenced in a study of blood T cell repertoires in COVID-19. Generated by immunoSEQ multiplex PCR, the TCRdb table keeps only in-frame clones and is missing some. The sample lists under 120,000 clones, approximately 85% seen once, with more than 2% in the top ten. The source material was peripheral blood. These receptors originate from a human donor in a cohort sampled during active COVID-19. Both conserved end residues are part of each CDR3. D genes are given only for firm matches. Clone size is not always given. Where it is, it says once, few, many or a class for expanded clones.

cdr3_aa cdr3_nt clone_size j_call d_call v_call
CASRPDRDLLDEQYF TGTGCCAGCAGACCGGACAGGGACTTATTAGACGAGCAGTACTTC - TRBJ2-7 TRBD1 TRBV6-5
CASSPNPGTANYGYTF TGTGCCAGCAGTCCTAACCCTGGGACAGCTAACTATGGCTACACCTTC once TRBJ1-2 TRBD1 TRBV28
CASRRDGTDTQYF TGTGCCAGCAGGCGGGACGGAACAGATACGCAGTATTTT once TRBJ2-3 - TRBV7-3
CASSLAQSQPLAGKNIQYF TGTGCCAGCAGCTTAGCACAGTCCCAACCGCTAGCGGGGAAAAACATTCAGTACTTC - TRBJ2-4 TRBD2 TRBV7-2
CASRRQGAKNIQYF TGTGCCAGCAGACGACAGGGCGCCAAAAACATTCAGTACTTC - TRBJ2-4 TRBD1 TRBV6-5
CASSQESGAGDTEAFF TGTGCCAGCAGCCAAGAATCTGGCGCGGGTGACACTGAAGCTTTCTTT - TRBJ1-1 - TRBV4-2
CASSQELGKLFF TGCGCCAGCAGCCAAGAACTTGGAAAACTGTTTTTT - TRBJ1-4 - TRBV4-3
CASKPRRGTDTQYF TGTGCCAGCAAACCCCGCAGGGGCACAGATACGCAGTATTTT once TRBJ2-3 - TRBV28
CASSTGVDGNTIYF TGTGCCAGCAGCACAGGGGTCGACGGAAACACCATATATTTT medium-sized TRBJ1-3 TRBD1 TRBV7-3
CASSYLPNTEAFF TGTGCCAGCAGTTACCTCCCTAACACTGAAGCTTTCTTT - TRBJ1-1 - TRBV6-5